The 27 T cell receptor beta chains reported below all come from one sample, sequenced in a study of blood T cell repertoires in COVID-19. Generated by immunoSEQ multiplex PCR, the TCRdb table keeps only in-frame clones and is missing some. The sample comprises about 310,000 clones, around 92% of which are singletons, and roughly a tenth rests with the top ten. The material sequenced was PBMCs or T cells enriched from blood (not recorded which). All receptors derive from a woman in her thirties who had recovered from COVID-19.

The rearrangement joins TRBV10-1 to TRBJ2-7; the match to TRBD1 covers 9 bases. Germline V CDR1 and CDR2: WNHNN, SYGVQD (reference sequence). Trimming at V came to 3 bases and at J to 6 bases, leaving 9 bases not matched to a gene. This CDR3 comprises 15 residues. The CDR3: CASSDSGQGLSEQYF. In nucleotides, the CDR3 is TGCGCCAGCAGTGACTCGGGACAGGGTCTGTCCGAGCAGTACTTC.

This clone appeared a single time. V is TRBV27 and J is TRBJ1-1; TRBD1 might be the D (6 bases). The V gene's germline CDR1 is MNHEY and CDR2 SMNVEV (reference sequence). This CDR3 is 13 amino acids long. V lost 4 bases and J lost 1, with 7 bases in between. CDR3 in amino acids: CASSWGQNTEAFF. The CDR3 bases are TGTGCCAGCAGTTGGGGACAGAACACTGAAGCTTTCTTT.

The chain uses TRBV30 and TRBJ1-1; D unclear. V lost 3 bases, J lost 6 bases, and 17 bases lay in between. The CDR3 has 14 residues. Germline V CDR1 and CDR2: GTSNPN, SVGIG (reference sequence). CDR3: CAWRREGRVAEAFF. The CDR3 DNA reads as TGTGCCTGGAGAAGGGAGGGCCGGGTGGCTGAAGCTTTCTTT.

DNA of the CDR3: TGCGCCAGCAGGACAGAGAACACTGAAGCTTTCTTT. Its translation: CASRTENTEAFF. The chain links TRBV5-1 to TRBJ1-1; maybe TRBD1 (5 bases). The CDR3 loop spans 12 amino acids. Germline values: CDR1 SGHRS, CDR2 YFSETQ. Trimming cost V 5 bases and J 1 base, with 6 bases left between them.

The V and J genes are TRBV7-2 and TRBJ1-5, with 10 nucleotides matching TRBD1. CDR1 and CDR2 (germline): SGHTA, FQGNSA. After removal of 1 base from V and 7 bases from J, the junction contained 4 bases not matched to a gene. The CDR3 is 15 amino acids. The CDR3 sequence: CASSLGQGALQPQHF. CDR3 sequence (DNA): TGTGCCAGCAGCTTAGGACAGGGGGCGTTGCAGCCCCAGCATTTT.

Comment on this clone: Additional DNA sequences in this sample encode the identical CDR3. The chain is built from TRBV7-9 and TRBJ1-1; D is unclear. Trimming stripped 5 bases from V and 1 base from J, with 11 bases between. This CDR3 contains 14 residues. Germline V lookup: CDR1 SEHNR, CDR2 FQNEAQ (reference sequence). CDR3 protein: CASSPSGGNTEAFF. The CDR3 DNA is TGTGCCAGCAGCCCTAGCGGAGGGAACACTGAAGCTTTCTTT.

The chain links TRBV10-3 to TRBJ2-1, with a tentative D call TRBD2 (6 bases). Looked up from germline, CDR1 is ENHRY and CDR2 is SYGVKD. The CDR3 loop spans 15 amino acids. V shed 4 bases and J shed 10 bases, with 20 bases lying between them. This CDR3 is CAISASTSLQWEQFF. The CDR3 nucleotides read TGTGCCATCAGTGCTTCGACTAGTTTACAATGGGAGCAGTTCTTC.

The rearrangement joins TRBV2 to TRBJ2-5; TRBD1 matches 8 bases. In germline, CDR1 is SNHLY, CDR2 FYNNEI. The V segment lost 3 bases and the J segment 0 bases; nucleotides outside the gene matches: 3. CDR3 length: 15 amino acids. CDR3 sequence (DNA): TGTGCCAGCAGTGAGGACAGGGTTCACCAAGAGACCCAGTACTTC. It yields the protein CASSEDRVHQETQYF.

This clone came up once. The chain uses TRBV2 and TRBJ2-7, with 9 bases lining up with TRBD2. Germline-derived CDR1 and CDR2 are SNHLY and FYNNEI. The J segment lost 3 bases and the V segment lost 3 bases, leaving 12 bases of the junction unmatched. CDR3 length: 17 amino acids. For the CDR3, the DNA is TGTGCCAGCAGTGACCCCAAGACTAGCGGCCGCCACTACGAGCAGTACTTC. Translated, it gives CASSDPKTSGRHYEQYF.

The rearrangement uses TRBV6-2 or TRBV6-3 and TRBJ2-7; D remains ambiguous. This CDR3 comprises 13 residues. The germline V gene encodes CDR1 MNHEY and CDR2 SVGEGT. V dropped 4 bases and J dropped 7 bases, with 14 bases sitting between them. CDR3 amino acids: CASSFNLPREQYF. The CDR3 nucleotides are TGTGCCAGCAGTTTTAATCTTCCTCGTGAGCAGTACTTC.

The CDR3 here is CASSDTQSGRASYEQYF. The CDR3 region has the DNA TGTGCCAGCAGCGACACCCAAAGCGGGAGGGCCAGTTACGAGCAGTACTTC. This chain joins TRBV13 and TRBJ2-7; 10 bases match TRBD2. CDR3 length: 17 amino acids. V trimming: 5 bases; J trimming: 4 bases; junction bases outside the gene matches: 14. Germline values: CDR1 PRHDT, CDR2 FYEKMQ (reference sequence).

This chain joins TRBV18 and TRBJ1-2, with 9 bases identical to TRBD1. This CDR3 contains 16 residues. Germline V gene data show CDR1 as KGHSH and CDR2 as LQKENI. Germline trimming cut 4 bases from V and 7 bases from J; bases unmatched to any gene: 13. The CDR3 nucleotides are TGTGCCAGCTCACAGGGGACAGGGACTTCCTCGGTTGGCTACACCTTC. Translating it yields CASSQGTGTSSVGYTF. The full variable domain, completed using reference TRBV18 and TRBJ1-2, is NAGVMQNPRHLVRRRGQEARLRCSPMKGHSHVYWYRQLPEEGLKFMVYLQKENIIDESGMPKERFSAEFPKEGPSILRIQQVVRGDSAAYFCASSQGTGTSSVGYTFGSGTRLTVV.

The V gene is TRBV6-5, the J gene TRBJ1-4; 7 bases match TRBD1. The V and J ends lost 10 bases and 8 bases, in that order; junction bases with no gene match: 4. This CDR3 has 11 residues. The germline gives CDR1 MNHEY, CDR2 SVGAGI. CDR3 sequence reads: CATHRGEKLFF. The CDR3 DNA follows: TGTGCCACCCACAGGGGCGAAAAACTGTTTTTT.

The V and J genes are TRBV4-1 and TRBJ2-5, with TRBD1 matching over 8 bases. The germline gives CDR1 MGHRA, CDR2 YSYEKL. The CDR3 extends over 16 amino acids. The ends lost 4 bases at V and 2 bases at J; junction bases unmatched: 9. In DNA form, the CDR3 reads TGCGCCAGCAGCCCTGGCGGACAGGGAGGTCAAGAGACCCAGTACTTC. Its translation is CASSPGGQGGQETQYF.

The chain links TRBV5-1 to TRBJ2-5; TRBD2 aligns across 9 bases. V lost 5 bases to trimming and J lost 3 bases; unmatched junction nucleotides: 17. CDR1 is SGHRS, CDR2 YFSETQ, per germline. CDR3 length: 18 amino acids. In DNA, the CDR3 is TGCGCCAGCAGACGCGGGGAATCTAGCGGGGTGGCGGAAGAGACCCAGTACTTC. This codes for CASRRGESSGVAEETQYF.

The rearrangement links TRBV3-1 (or the pseudogene TRBV3-2) to TRBJ2-1, with 11 bases lining up with TRBD2. CDR1 and CDR2 from the germline V gene are LGHDT and YNNKEL (reference sequence). The junction had 4 bases not matched to a gene; V was cut back by 6 bases and J by 9 bases. The CDR3 totals 13 residues. In nucleotides, the CDR3 is TGTGCCAGCAGGGTAGCGGGAGGGGGTGAGCAGTTCTTC. Its translation: CASRVAGGGEQFF.

This clone has only one observation. The chain carries TRBV2 and TRBJ2-7; D may be TRBD1 (7 bases). The CDR3 runs 18 residues. V shed 2 bases and J shed 6 bases, with 26 bases lying between them. The germline gives CDR1 SNHLY, CDR2 FYNNEI. CDR3 in DNA: TGTGCCAGCAGTGAAATCTATGGGGGGACAGCGGTTCGGCTCGAGCAGTACTTC. Protein product: CASSEIYGGTAVRLEQYF.

The J gene is TRBJ2-1, the V gene TRBV27; 8 bases agree with TRBD2. Per the germline V gene, CDR1 is MNHEY and CDR2 is SMNVEV (reference sequence). The CDR3 has 15 residues. Trimming cost V 3 bases and J 4 bases; bases outside gene matches: 5. CDR3 nucleotides: TGTGCCAGCAGTTTCCTAGCGGGTATATACAATGAGCAGTTCTTC. Protein sequence: CASSFLAGIYNEQFF.

The V and J genes are TRBV5-1 and TRBJ2-1, with TRBD1 matching over 12 bases. This CDR3 contains 17 residues. Germline values: CDR1 SGHRS, CDR2 YFSETQ. With 2 bases clipped from V and 7 bases from J, the junction kept 10 bases outside the gene matches. In DNA form, the CDR3 reads TGCGCCAGCAGCTTCTCCGGGACAGGGGGCTTAGAGAATGAGCAGTTCTTC. It is translated as CASSFSGTGGLENEQFF.

In its sample, this clone was seen once. In nucleotides, the CDR3 is TGTGCCAGCAGCGCCTCAGGGGTGAACACTGAAGCTTTCTTT. Translated, it gives CASSASGVNTEAFF. This chain uses TRBV28 with TRBJ1-1, with a tentative D call TRBD1 (6 bases). CDR3 size: 14 residues. V was trimmed by 6 bases and J by 0 bases, leaving 11 bases between them. CDR1 MDHEN and CDR2 SYDVKM come from the germline V gene.

V usage is TRBV21-1 and J usage is TRBJ2-6; the table's D gene call, TRBD2, was not cross checked with the DNA. TRBV21-1 is recorded as a pseudogene. This CDR3 spans 23 amino acids. The CDR3 region is CASSKALFETGTSGSPGANVLTF. In DNA, the CDR3 is TGTGCCAGCAGCAAAGCGCTTTTCGAGACCGGGACTAGCGGGAGTCCCGGGGCCAACGTCCTGACTTTC.

This rearrangement joins TRBV5-1 to TRBJ1-2; 7 bases align to TRBD1. Germline V lookup: CDR1 SGHRS, CDR2 YFSETQ. The J segment lost 6 bases and the V segment lost 4 bases, leaving 9 bases of the junction unmatched. The CDR3 contains 14 residues. This CDR3 is CASSRSQGDDGYTF. The DNA for the CDR3 is TGCGCCAGCAGCAGATCGCAGGGGGACGATGGCTACACCTTC.

The gene calls are TRBV7-2 and TRBJ1-1; no reliable D call. Germline V gives CDR1 SGHTA, CDR2 FQGNSA. The V gene lost 4 bases and the J gene lost 1 base, with 10 bases spanning the gap. CDR3 length: 14 amino acids. The CDR3 DNA sequence: TGTGCCAGCAGCTCCTATTTGAAGAACACTGAAGCTTTCTTT. This sequence encodes CASSSYLKNTEAFF.

This chain uses TRBV7-9 with TRBJ1-1, with D unresolved. Deletions cut 4 bases from V and 2 bases from J, with 17 bases between. The CDR3 loop spans 16 amino acids. CDR1 is SEHNR, CDR2 FQNEAQ, per germline (reference sequence). In DNA form, the CDR3 reads TGTGCCAGCAGCTCCCCCGGCGGGTGGAGCAACACTGAAGCTTTCTTT. Protein: CASSSPGGWSNTEAFF.

The rearrangement uses TRBV28 and TRBJ2-6; possible D gene TRBD1, 6 bases. V dropped 5 bases and J dropped 3 bases, with 14 bases sitting between them. The CDR3 extends over 16 amino acids. Germline V gives CDR1 MDHEN, CDR2 SYDVKM. In DNA form, the CDR3 reads TGTGCCAGCAGTCCCCTACAGGGCTTTGGGGCCAACGTCCTGACTTTC. Amino acids: CASSPLQGFGANVLTF.

The V gene is TRBV7-2, the J gene TRBJ1-1, with 7 positions matching TRBD1. With 4 bases clipped from V and 1 base from J, the junction kept 3 bases outside the gene matches. The CDR3 totals 14 residues. CDR1 and CDR2 from the germline V gene are SGHTA and FQGNSA. Here the CDR3 DNA reads TGTGCCAGCAGCTCATCAGGGGGGAACACTGAAGCTTTCTTT. Amino acids: CASSSSGGNTEAFF.

The V and J genes are TRBV18 and TRBJ1-5, with D maybe TRBD1 (6 bases). Per the germline V gene, CDR1 is KGHSH and CDR2 is LQKENI. The ends were cut back, 5 bases at V and 6 bases at J, with 17 bases in the middle. The CDR3 is 15 residues long. The DNA for the CDR3 is TGTGCCAGCTCAGCGGACAGAAGTCCGGGTCAGCCCCAGCATTTT. It translates to CASSADRSPGQPQHF. Filled out from reference TRBV18 and TRBJ1-5, the complete variable domain reads NAGVMQNPRHLVRRRGQEARLRCSPMKGHSHVYWYRQLPEEGLKFMVYLQKENIIDESGMPKERFSAEFPKEGPSILRIQQVVRGDSAAYFCASSADRSPGQPQHFGDGTRLSIL.